One sample yielded the 24 T cell receptor beta chains listed below, sequenced in a study of CD8+ T cells in alopecia areata. Treatment indicated: oral pan-JAK inhibitor, 5-10 mg twice daily. Investigators isolated RNA and reverse transcribed it into cDNA to act as the sequencing template. Some clones are missing from TCRdb's copy, which holds only in-frame ones; the method was immunoSEQ multiplex PCR. The table shows approximately 210,000 clones, with approximately 72% occurring only once. This specimen consisted of CD4+ T cells sorted from blood, obtained at week 44, from a patient treated with tofacitinib. Receptors originate from a human donor with alopecia areata.

The chain recombines TRBV5-1 with TRBJ2-5; a weak D match, TRBD1 (5 bases). The V gene's germline CDR1 is SGHRS and CDR2 YFSETQ. Between the trimmed V and J ends, which lost 2 bases and 1 base, there was a span of 9 bases. The CDR3 consists of 14 residues. In DNA, the CDR3 is TGCGCCAGCAGCTTTGAACAGGTCCAAGAGACCCAGTACTTC. This translates into CASSFEQVQETQYF.

The V gene is TRBV5-1, the J gene TRBJ2-3, with 9 bases lining up with TRBD1. Germline V gene lookup returns CDR1 SGHRS and CDR2 YFSETQ. The CDR3 covers 16 residues. V trimming: 1 base; J trimming: 4 bases; junction bases outside the gene matches: 7. CDR3 amino acids: CASSLSLGQGADTQYF. The DNA for the CDR3 is TGCGCCAGCAGCTTGTCTTTGGGACAGGGCGCAGATACGCAGTATTTT.

The chain is built from TRBV6-5 and TRBJ1-2; TRBD1 matches 7 bases. The trim removed 1 base at V and 8 bases at J, leaving 10 bases unmatched. The CDR3 is 15 residues long. The germline V gene has CDR1 MNHEY and CDR2 SVGAGI. CDR3 bases: TGTGCCAGCAGTTACTTGACAGGGCTGGGAGGAGGCTACACCTTC. It is translated as CASSYLTGLGGGYTF.

The V and J genes are TRBV2 and TRBJ2-3, with D possibly being TRBD1 (6 bases). The CDR3 runs to 16 residues. V dropped 2 bases and J dropped 0 bases, with 12 bases sitting between them. Germline V gene sequence: CDR1 SNHLY, CDR2 FYNNEI. The CDR3 protein is CASSEISRGSTDTQYF. The CDR3 bases are TGTGCCAGCAGTGAAATTTCTAGGGGGAGCACAGATACGCAGTATTTT.

This clone has only a few counts. This chain joins TRBV27 and TRBJ2-3, with D unresolved. The CDR3 has 17 residues. From germline, CDR1 is MNHEY and CDR2 SMNVEV (reference sequence). Trimming stripped 0 bases from V and 6 bases from J, with 19 bases between. This CDR3 is CASSLSGVRARTDTQYF. The CDR3 nucleotides are TGTGCCAGCAGTTTATCGGGTGTCCGGGCTAGAACGGATACGCAGTATTTT.

The rearrangement joins TRBV25-1 to TRBJ1-6; 9 bases match TRBD1. J lost 8 bases, V lost 2 bases, and 4 bases had no gene match. The CDR3 extends over 15 amino acids. CDR1 and CDR2 (germline): MGHDK, SYGVNS. CDR3 in amino acids: CASSEHRDRDSPLHF. For the CDR3, the DNA is TGTGCCAGCAGTGAACACCGGGACAGGGATTCACCCCTCCACTTT. Drawing the rest from reference TRBV25-1 and TRBJ1-6, the complete variable domain is EADIYQTPRYLVIGTGKKITLECSQTMGHDKMYWYQQDPGMELHLIHYSYGVNSTEKGDLSSESTVSRIRTEHFPLTLESARPSHTSQYLCASSEHRDRDSPLHFGNGTRLTVT.

The chain combines TRBV29-1 with TRBJ1-1, with D unresolved. V lost 6 bases and J lost 1, with 12 bases in between. Germline CDR1 reads SQVTM; CDR2 reads ANQGSEA. The CDR3 consists of 13 residues. This CDR3 reads CSVARTENTEAFF. Here the CDR3 DNA reads TGCAGCGTAGCAAGGACGGAGAACACTGAAGCTTTCTTT.

In this sample, this clone turned up a few times. The chain links TRBV30 to TRBJ1-5; a weak D match, TRBD1 (5 bases). Germline CDR1 is GTSNPN and CDR2 is SVGIG (reference sequence). The V and J ends lost 0 bases and 7 bases respectively, with 16 bases between them. The CDR3 is made up of 15 amino acids. The CDR3 spells CAWSVRGGARQPQHF. CDR3 DNA: TGTGCCTGGAGTGTACGGGGGGGTGCCCGGCAGCCCCAGCATTTT.

The rearrangement links TRBV15 to TRBJ2-4; the D is unclear. Germline V gene sequence: CDR1 LNHNV, CDR2 YYDKDF (reference sequence). This CDR3 is 15 amino acids long. V was cut by 0 bases and J by 5 bases, with 11 bases left in between. CDR3 protein: CATSREWGSENIQYF. In DNA form, the CDR3 reads TGTGCCACCAGCAGAGAATGGGGATCGGAAAACATTCAGTACTTC.

In this sample, this clone turned up once. V and J are TRBV30 and TRBJ1-2; D might be TRBD1 (6 bases). V lost 1 base to trimming and J lost 1 base, with 13 bases between them. This CDR3 has 15 amino acids. Germline V gene data show CDR1 as GTSNPN and CDR2 as SVGIG (reference sequence). The CDR3 sequence: CAWSDRGGNNYGYTF. The CDR3 coding sequence is TGTGCCTGGAGTGACCGCGGGGGCAATAACTATGGCTACACCTTC.

The genes are TRBV13 and TRBJ2-1; D call uncertain. V was cut by 1 base and J by 8 bases, with 6 bases left in between. The germline CDR1 and CDR2 sequences are PRHDT and FYEKMQ (reference sequence). CDR3 length equals 12 residues. CDR3: CASSLVDYEQFF. The DNA for the CDR3 is TGTGCCAGCAGCTTAGTAGACTATGAGCAGTTCTTC.

The chain couples TRBV27 to TRBJ1-6, with a possible D match to TRBD1 (5 bases). The V end lost 0 bases, the J end lost 8 bases, and 8 bases lay between the germline ends. The V gene's germline CDR1 is MNHEY and CDR2 SMNVEV (reference sequence). This CDR3 region has 14 residues. CDR3 nucleotide sequence: TGTGCCAGCAGTTTATCCCCAGGGCATTCACCCCTCCACTTT. Translated: CASSLSPGHSPLHF.

This clone was found once. The chain uses TRBV5-1 and TRBJ2-7; 8 nucleotides line up with TRBD1. Germline V CDR1 and CDR2: SGHRS, YFSETQ. Trimming at V came to 7 bases and at J to 2 bases, leaving 5 bases not matched to a gene. This CDR3 is 13 amino acids long. The CDR3 DNA follows: TGCGCCAGCGGGACAGGTCAGGCCTACGAGCAGTACTTC. This sequence encodes CASGTGQAYEQYF.

A few counts support this clone. For the CDR3, the DNA is TGTGCCAGCAGCACAGATACGCAGTATTTT. As protein: CASSTDTQYF. The chain combines TRBV6-6 with TRBJ2-3; no reliable D call. The CDR3 consists of 10 residues. In germline, CDR1 is MNHNY, CDR2 SVGAGI (reference sequence). Trimming cost V 6 bases and J 2 bases, with 0 bases left between them.

The V call is TRBV6-1, the J call TRBJ1-1; D is unresolved. The ends were cut back, 4 bases at V and 3 bases at J, with 9 bases in the middle. This CDR3 is built from 13 residues. Germline loops: CDR1 MNHNS, CDR2 SASEGT. CDR3 loop: CASSGQAYTEAFF. The CDR3 DNA sequence: TGTGCCAGCAGTGGGCAGGCTTACACTGAAGCTTTCTTT.

This clone has more than one count but fewer than ten. The rearrangement joins TRBV5-8 to TRBJ1-1, with 7 bases lining up with TRBD1. The germline CDR1 and CDR2 sequences are SGHTS and YDEGEE. The length of the CDR3 is 12 residues. With 2 bases clipped from V and 11 bases from J, the junction kept 6 bases outside the gene matches. This chain's CDR3 is CASSFWTGQAFF. CDR3 sequence (DNA): TGTGCCAGCAGCTTTTGGACAGGACAGGCTTTCTTT.

There are a few counts of this clone. As DNA, the CDR3 is TGTGCCTGGAGTTCGGGGTGGCGTGATCAGCCCCAGCATTTT. Encoded protein: CAWSSGWRDQPQHF. V usage is TRBV30 and J usage is TRBJ1-5; D call uncertain. V was clipped by 2 bases and J by 5 bases, with 13 bases between them. CDR3 length equals 14 residues. Germline V gene sequence: CDR1 GTSNPN, CDR2 SVGIG (reference sequence). Based on the CDR3 plus reference TRBV30 and TRBJ1-5, the full variable domain is SQTIHQWPATLVQPVGSPLSLECTVEGTSNPNLYWYRQAAGRGLQLLFYSVGIGQISSEVPQNLSASRPQDRQFILSSKKLLLSDSGFYLCAWSSGWRDQPQHFGDGTRLSIL.

This sequence joins TRBV29-1 and TRBJ1-1; D is possibly TRBD1 (6 bases). CDR1 and CDR2 (germline): SQVTM, ANQGSEA. The CDR3 totals 15 residues. Trimming shortened V by 6 bases and J by 1 base, and 18 bases separated the two germline ends. The CDR3 region is CSVPTPGDPNTEAFF. The CDR3 region has the DNA TGCAGCGTACCGACCCCAGGGGACCCGAACACTGAAGCTTTCTTT.

This sequence joins TRBV15 and TRBJ2-5; TRBD2 matches at 8 bases. The V segment lost 0 bases and the J segment 7 bases; nucleotides outside the gene matches: 7. Germline CDR1 reads LNHNV; CDR2 reads YYDKDF (reference sequence). The CDR3 totals 15 residues. The CDR3 DNA follows: TGTGCCACCAGCAGAGAAACTAGCGGCATCGCGACCCAGTACTTC. It codes for CATSRETSGIATQYF.

In this sample, this clone turned up a few times. J is TRBJ2-5 and V is TRBV11-2; no clear D. With 7 bases removed from V and 5 bases from J, the gap between germline ends came to 14 bases. The CDR3 runs to 13 residues. CDR1 SGHAT and CDR2 FQNNGV come from the germline V gene. The CDR3, as DNA: TGTGCCAGCACCCCGGGCCCCACGGAGACCCAGTACTTC. This translates into CASTPGPTETQYF. Combining the CDR3 with reference TRBV11-2 and TRBJ2-5 gives the whole variable domain EAGVAQSPRYKIIEKRQSVAFWCNPISGHATLYWYQQILGQGPKLLIQFQNNGVVDDSQLPKDRFSAERLKGVDSTLKIQPAKLEDSAVYLCASTPGPTETQYFGPGTRLLVL.

This clone was found once. The chain couples TRBV7-3 to TRBJ1-6; D ambiguous. Trimming took 1 base from V and 7 from J, leaving 8 bases between them. CDR3 length: 14 residues. Germline CDR1 reads SGHTA; CDR2 reads FQGTGA. The CDR3 DNA follows: TGTGCCAGCAGCTTAATGGGCGCGAATTCACCCCTCCACTTT. This codes for CASSLMGANSPLHF.

This clone was seen just once. V usage is TRBV9 and J usage is TRBJ1-5; unclear D gene. The V gene's germline CDR1 is SGDLS and CDR2 YYNGEE. CDR3 length: 15 amino acids. V was clipped by 3 bases and J by 0 bases, with 10 bases between them. This CDR3 reads CASSETPDSNQPQHF. The CDR3 DNA follows: TGTGCCAGCAGCGAGACGCCGGATAGCAATCAGCCCCAGCATTTT. The entire variable domain, with the rest obtained from reference TRBV9 and TRBJ1-5, is as follows: DSGVTQTPKHLITATGQRVTLRCSPRSGDLSVYWYQQSLDQGLQFLIQYYNGEERAKGNILERFSAQQFPDLHSELNLSSLELGDSALYFCASSETPDSNQPQHFGDGTRLSIL.

This sequence joins TRBV5-1 and TRBJ1-4; D ambiguous. The germline CDR1 and CDR2 sequences are SGHRS and YFSETQ. V was shortened by 0 bases and J by 8 bases, with 8 bases between the two germline ends. CDR3 size: 13 residues. CDR3 nucleotide sequence: TGCGCCAGCAGCTTGGAGGGCAGGGAAAAACTGTTTTTT. It specifies CASSLEGREKLFF.

This chain joins TRBV20-1 and TRBJ2-1; tentatively, D is TRBD1 (5 bases). Germline CDR1 DFQATT, CDR2 SNEGSKA (reference sequence). The CDR3 is made up of 11 amino acids. V lost 8 bases and J lost 4, with 9 bases in between. The CDR3, as DNA: TGCAGTTCACAGGATTACAATGAGCAGTTCTTC. Translating gives CSSQDYNEQFF.